Sequencing of this TCR beta chain was carried out in a study of long-term antiretroviral therapy in people with HIV (dated by TCRdb to between 2021 and 2024). Study-level background: The earliest samples were collected roughly a decade before the 2015 WHO recommendation for immediate ART, at a time when ART was usually postponed until CD4 counts fell. A retrospective serial study tested whether ART initiation and durable HIV suppression were associated with changes in peripheral blood TRB repertoire composition and diversity. A total of roughly 200 cryopreserved PBMC samples were contributed to the cohort by 30 adults with confirmed HIV infection, with samples collected serially over a mean of roughly six years (range 1-12). Among the 25 to 35 participants with HIV, approximately 10 were female. Test extractions of a monoclonal T-cell line alongside approximately 34 polyclonal samples showed no cross-contamination during QIAcube processing. What the research found in general, with its limitations: Compared with controls, HIV repertoires had narrower CDR3 length ranges, and the network structure pointed to an antigen-experienced repertoire that shifted only slightly toward naive after ART. The samples span the years 2004 to 2017, and the ART regimens used at that time may not be as effective as current regimens. Because PBMC availability was limited, only the TCR beta chain was sequenced, with no alpha chain pairing. Inferences about post-ART repertoire changes were limited because no data were available on ART adherence, viral resistance or therapy changes. Unsorted PBMC were profiled instead of sorted CD4+ and CD8+ T cells because pre-ART samples had limited cell numbers. At every time point, the repertoire was dominated by expanded TRB clones first identified before ART initiation, although this dominance fluctuated and, in many PLHIV, declined after ART. Starting ART was linked to a significant rise in TRB diversity, yet even after long-term ART the diversity remained significantly lower than in transplant donor controls.

The CDR1 and CDR2 encoded by the germline V gene are KGHSH and LQKENI. Trimming leaves V shorter by 1 base and J shorter by 0 bases, with the junction holding 8 bases beyond the gene matches. The cysteine opens and the phenylalanine closes a CDR3 of 17 amino acids. The CDR3 DNA has 51 bases and is translated from base 1. Points on this clone: Its recognized antigen is unknown. Base qualities are not at hand, and no much larger clone is one base apart.

To be included, a participant needed at least one PBMC sample from before ART initiation plus at least two post-ART samples. Every participant with HIV received treatment in the United States of America. Before DNA extraction, cryopreserved samples of about 0.95-10 million PBMC were thawed and washed. At the time of the earliest PBMC sample, participants with HIV were aged between about 23 and 54 years. PBMC samples were contributed by each participant from 1-4 timepoints before ART initiation and 2-8 timepoints after ART initiation, with a median of 7 samples. For every participant, serial HIV viral load, CD4+ T-cell count, ART history and demographic data were obtained. A Qiagen kit on a QIAcube was used to extract genomic DNA from unsorted PBMC, with samples processed in batches of 12. Sequencing of the TRB variable region was done with the immunoSEQ hsTCRB v3.0 assay at survey level resolution. The target sequencing depth for TRB was 40,000-50,000 T-cell genomes per sample. An Illumina MiSeq with a v3 150-cycle kit was used to sequence the pooled TRB libraries. The authors' analysis ran thus. Analysis of repertoires was carried out in R inside a reproducible Nextflow workflow spanning QC, data transformation and analysis. Custom analyses were implemented in LymphoSeq2, an R package for AIRR-Seq data exploration. After excluding a handful of samples that yielded fewer than 5000 total TRB sequences, fewer than 200 HIV repertoires remained for analysis. Of the roughly 190 retained HIV repertoires, over 55 were collected before and around 130 after ART initiation. Repertoires were downsampled to 5000 TRB nucleotide sequences, and summary statistics were averaged over 100 downsampling iterations. TRB sequences were retained for analysis only if CDR3 regions of at least seven amino acids were present. Two measures captured diversity: a Shannon entropy-derived clonality score and the Gini coefficient. In repertoire networks, the top 5000 CDR3 amino acid sequences were linked whenever an edit distance of one separated two sequences. For TRB CDR3 amino acid sequences, antigen specificity groups and MHC restriction were predicted with GLIPH2. Known CMV, EBV, HIV or tissue antigen associations were flagged by matching CDR3 amino acid sequences against VDJdb and McPAS-TCR. Pre-ART, post-ART and control groups were compared with Wilcoxon signed-rank tests and Holm-Bonferroni correction. Not all clones reach the TCRdb copy of this immuneACCESS table, which keeps in-frame sequences only. Checked studies attribute under half of the gap to unresolved V genes and leave the rest unexplained. The DNA gave D and trimming, while V, J and clone size come from that table. The sample table records 6,000 or so clones; over 75% of these occur just once. The top ten hold roughly 16% of the sample.

The sample here was unsorted PBMCs, taken 0.5 years before starting antiretroviral therapy. The sequence was obtained from a man aged 40-49 years with HIV. The chain was built from TRBV18 and TRBJ2-7; TRBD1 aligns with 8 central bases. The CDR3 protein sequence reads: CASSPRPGDRSSYEQYF. DNA sequence: TGTGCCAGCTCACCACGGCCCGGGGACAGGAGCTCCTACGAGCAGTACTTC.